This is a list of T cell receptor beta chains from one sample in a study of blood T cell repertoires in COVID-19. This table comes from immunoSEQ multiplex PCR, and its TCRdb copy is limited to in-frame clones, with some not included. The sample holds around 43,000 clones, roughly three quarters seen once. The sample taken for sequencing was peripheral blood. The receptors originated from an older man with acute or convalescent COVID-19. Both conserved end residues are part of each CDR3. The D gene is left open where the match is weak. Some rows have no size entry. The others give once, few or many, or a class for an expanded clone.

j_call | d_call | clone_size | v_call | cdr3_aa | cdr3_nt
TRBJ1-3 | - | - | TRBV11-2 | CASSFSLTGSGNTIYF | TGTGCCAGCAGCTTTTCCCTGACAGGATCTGGAAACACCATATATTTT
TRBJ2-3 | - | - | TRBV3-1/TRBV3-2 | CASSLRRTDTQYF | TGTGCCAGCAGCCTGCGGCGCACAGATACGCAGTATTTT
TRBJ1-2 | - | - | TRBV6-2/TRBV6-3 | CASSYSGQVSPNYGYTF | TGTGCCAGCAGTTACTCGGGGCAGGTGTCCCCTAACTATGGCTACACCTTC
TRBJ1-6 | TRBD1 | few | TRBV18 | CASSPGTGGRNSPLHF | TGTGCCAGCTCACCCGGGACAGGGGGACGTAATTCACCCCTCCACTTT
TRBJ1-2 | - | once | TRBV5-5 | CASSLYTGILKPGYTF | TGTGCCAGCAGCTTGTATACAGGGATTCTCAAGCCGGGCTACACCTTC
TRBJ1-1 | - | - | TRBV4-1 | CASSQPPGRERGTEAFF | TGCGCCAGCAGCCAACCTCCGGGACGGGAGAGGGGAACTGAAGCTTTCTTT
TRBJ1-2 | - | few | TRBV5-4 | CASSWARQGNYGYTF | TGTGCCAGCAGCTGGGCTAGGCAGGGTAACTATGGCTACACCTTC
TRBJ2-7 | - | - | TRBV6-5 | CASSYSVGYEQYF | TGTGCCAGCAGTTACTCAGTCGGGTACGAGCAGTACTTC
TRBJ1-6 | TRBD1 | - | TRBV7-3 | CASSQSRGQGNSPLHF | TGTGCCAGCAGCCAATCAAGGGGACAGGGAAATTCACCCCTCCACTTT
TRBJ1-1 | - | - | TRBV27 | CASSLSQGTEAFF | TGTGCCAGCAGTTTATCGCAGGGTACTGAAGCTTTCTTT
TRBJ1-1 | - | - | TRBV7-6 | CASSLAGKGVRNEAFF | TGTGCCAGCAGCTTAGCGGGAAAGGGGGTGAGAAATGAAGCTTTCTTT
TRBJ1-2 | - | - | TRBV5-1 | CASSPEGGKWDGYTF | TGCGCCAGCAGCCCAGAGGGAGGAAAGTGGGATGGCTACACCTTC
TRBJ2-7 | TRBD1 | - | TRBV2 | CASARDRGTYEQYF | TGTGCCAGTGCGAGGGACAGGGGGACCTACGAGCAGTACTTC
TRBJ1-2 | TRBD1 | once | TRBV3-1/TRBV3-2 | CASSPQQGWGYTF | TGTGCCAGCAGCCCCCAACAGGGGTGGGGCTACACCTTC
TRBJ2-1 | TRBD2 | - | TRBV7-9 | CASSLSLAGAYNEQFF | TGTGCCAGCAGCTTGTCCTTAGCGGGGGCGTACAATGAGCAGTTCTTC
TRBJ2-4 | TRBD1 | - | TRBV25-1 | CASSESGQAFLAKNIQYF | TGTGCCAGCAGTGAATCCGGACAGGCCTTTTTAGCCAAAAACATTCAGTACTTC
TRBJ1-4 | - | - | TRBV7-2 | CASSSRGGRREKLFF | TGTGCCAGCAGCTCAAGGGGGGGGCGTCGGGAAAAACTGTTTTTT
TRBJ2-3 | - | - | TRBV5-1 | CASSWGGGDTQYF | TGCGCCAGCAGCTGGGGAGGGGGAGATACGCAGTATTTT
TRBJ2-2 | TRBD1 | - | TRBV7-3 | CASSPYRGSAGELFF | TGTGCCAGCAGCCCATACAGGGGGTCGGCCGGGGAGCTGTTTTTT
TRBJ1-6 | - | - | TRBV5-1 | CASSLRSGGLNSPLHF | TGCGCCAGCAGCCTACGCTCCGGGGGTCTTAATTCACCCCTCCACTTT
TRBJ1-2 | - | - | TRBV5-4 | CASSLRGGYGYTF | TGTGCCAGCAGCTTGAGGGGGGGATATGGCTACACCTTC
TRBJ1-3 | - | - | TRBV7-2 | CASSFYTSSGNTIYF | TGTGCCAGCAGCTTTTATACGAGCTCTGGAAACACCATATATTTT
TRBJ1-1 | - | - | TRBV4-1 | CASSQSRGTEAFF | TGCGCCAGCAGCCAATCCCGAGGAACTGAAGCTTTCTTT
TRBJ1-5 | TRBD1 | - | TRBV6-5 | CASRLTGVSNQPQHF | TGTGCCAGCAGGCTCACAGGGGTAAGCAATCAGCCCCAGCATTTT
TRBJ2-1 | - | - | TRBV9 | CASSPRSGRFTGNEQFF | TGTGCCAGCAGTCCCAGATCGGGTAGATTCACCGGCAATGAGCAGTTCTTC
TRBJ1-2 | TRBD1 | - | TRBV7-9 | CASSEQGNYGYTF | TGTGCCAGCAGCGAACAGGGGAACTATGGCTACACCTTC
TRBJ2-3 | TRBD2 | - | TRBV6-1 | CASSESSGGADTQYF | TGTGCCAGCAGTGAATCTAGCGGGGGGGCAGATACGCAGTATTTT
TRBJ1-4 | TRBD1 | few | TRBV5-6 | CASSFGQGAEKLFF | TGTGCCAGCAGCTTCGGACAGGGGGCTGAAAAACTGTTTTTT
TRBJ1-2 | - | many | TRBV25-1 | CASSEGLQSTF | TGTGCCAGCAGTGAGGGGCTACAGAGCACCTTC
TRBJ1-1 | - | - | TRBV15 | CATSRDRNTEAFF | TGTGCCACCAGCAGAGACAGGAACACTGAAGCTTTCTTT
TRBJ1-4 | TRBD1 | - | TRBV11-2 | CASSARDRGREKLFF | TGTGCCAGCAGCGCCCGGGACAGGGGGCGTGAAAAACTGTTTTTT
TRBJ2-3 | TRBD1 | - | TRBV27 | CASSFRGRVYFTDTQYF | TGTGCCAGCAGTTTCAGGGGGCGGGTATATTTCACAGATACGCAGTATTTT
TRBJ1-3 | - | - | TRBV14 | CASSRQGFSTIYF | TGTGCCAGCAGCCGGCAGGGTTTTTCCACCATATATTTT
TRBJ1-1 | - | - | TRBV12-3/TRBV12-4 | CASSLGPGTEAFF | TGTGCCAGCAGTTTAGGGCCAGGGACTGAAGCTTTCTTT
TRBJ2-7 | - | - | TRBV12-5 | CASGFGLLSSYEQYF | TGTGCTAGTGGTTTTGGGCTTCTGAGCTCCTACGAGCAGTACTTC
TRBJ1-1 | TRBD1 | - | TRBV4-3 | CASSQDPGQYTEAFF | TGCGCCAGCAGCCAAGACCCGGGACAGTACACTGAAGCTTTCTTT
TRBJ1-2 | - | once | TRBV18 | CASSPGSGYTF | TGTGCCAGCTCACCTGGGAGTGGCTACACCTTC
TRBJ1-6 | TRBD1 | - | TRBV5-1 | CASSATGTSPLHF | TGCGCCAGCAGCGCGACAGGGACTTCACCCCTCCACTTT